Following are 23 T cell receptor beta chains from one sample sequenced in a study of CD8+CD57+ T cells in acquired aplastic anemia. Profiling of TCR beta VDJ combinations and CDR3 sequences used genomic DNA as template. From the reads, TCRdb called clonotypes with MiXCR, one entry per CDR3 protein. The sample yields more than 250,000 distinct CDR3 sequences, about 80% seen once. The patients chosen for sequencing had shown expansion of CD8+CD57+ cells (detected by flow cytometry). The sequenced sample was sorted CD4+, CD8+, or CD8+CD57+ T cells (not recorded which) from PBMCs. These receptor sequences come from a human donor with aplastic anemia.

The chain uses TRBV7-9 and TRBJ2-3, with a possible D match to TRBD2 (7 bases). From germline, CDR1 is SEHNR and CDR2 FQNEAQ (reference sequence). This CDR3 contains 14 residues. The germline V and J ends were trimmed by 3 bases and 13 bases, with 20 bases remaining between them. This CDR3 is CASSFEASTGREYF. The CDR3 DNA reads TGTGCCAGCAGCTTTGAAGCCAGCACAGGGAGGGAGTATTTT. Full variable domain (missing parts from reference TRBV7-9 and TRBJ2-3): DTGVSQNPRHKITKRGQNVTFRCDPISEHNRLYWYRQTLGQGPEFLTYFQNEAQLEKSRLLSDRFSAERPKGSFSTLEIQRTEQGDSAMYLCASSFEASTGREYFGPGTRLTVL.

This chain joins TRBV7-2 and TRBJ2-5; possibly TRBD2 for D (6 bases). Trimming pared 0 bases from V and 14 bases from J, leaving 22 bases between. This CDR3 comprises 15 residues. Germline lookup yields CDR1 SGHTA and CDR2 FQGNSA. This chain's CDR3 is CASSLAGGLEEPYYF. The CDR3, as DNA: TGTGCCAGCAGCTTAGCGGGAGGTCTCGAAGAGCCCTATTACTTC.

V usage is TRBV7-2 and J usage is TRBJ1-5; TRBD1 might be the D (5 bases). Germline lookup yields CDR1 SGHTA and CDR2 FQGNSA. The CDR3 loop spans 14 amino acids. The V end was cut by 0 bases, the J end by 13 bases, with 16 bases between. CDR3 bases: TGTGCCAGCAGCTTAGCGGTAGGGGCACATCCGCAGCATTTT. This sequence encodes CASSLAVGAHPQHF.

The V gene is TRBV6-6, the J gene TRBJ2-5; 7 positions agree with TRBD1. Germline V gene data show CDR1 as MNHNY and CDR2 as SVGAGI (reference sequence). CDR3 size: 17 residues. Trimming took 6 bases from V and 2 from J; bases not matched to a gene: 15. The chain's CDR3 is CASRPPGTVKTQETQYF. CDR3 nucleotide sequence: TGTGCCAGCAGGCCTCCCGGGACAGTTAAGACTCAAGAGACCCAGTACTTC.

This chain connects TRBV2 to TRBJ1-4; D gene ambiguous. The V gene lost 6 bases and the J gene lost 14 bases, with 25 bases spanning the gap. Germline CDR1 SNHLY, CDR2 FYNNEI. The CDR3 is 15 residues long. CDR3 sequence (DNA): TGTGCCAGCAGCTTAAGCGGCACAACTAATGAATATCTGTTTTTT. This sequence encodes CASSLSGTTNEYLFF.

On this clonotype: Germline and junction disagree at one end, which may indicate a read error. This rearrangement joins TRBV11-3 to TRBJ2-6; D is undetermined. The CDR3 has 16 amino acids. Per the germline V gene, CDR1 is SGHNT and CDR2 is YENEEA. In DNA, the CDR3 is TGTACCAGCAGCTTAGATCTGACATACGGGGCCAACGTCCTGACTTTC. It is translated as CTSSLDLTYGANVLTF. Complete variable domain (other parts from reference TRBV11-3 and TRBJ2-6): EAGVVQSPRYKIIEKKQPVAFWCNPISGHNTLYWYLQNLGQGPELLIRYENEEAVDDSQLPKDRFSAERLKGVDSTLKIQPAELGDSAVYLCTSSLDLTYGANVLTFGAGSRLTVL.

Regarding this clonotype: Because the CDR3 is missing its conserved closing phenylalanine or tryptophan, this is likely a read error. This chain connects TRBV15 to TRBJ2-1; 9 positions match TRBD2. Germline CDR1 LNHNV, CDR2 YYDKDF (reference sequence). V lost 4 bases to trimming and J lost 11 bases; unmatched junction nucleotides: 15. This CDR3 is 16 amino acids long. The CDR3 coding sequence is TGTGCCACCAGCAACCAAAGAAGCGGGGGGAACGATCAGCAGTTCTGC. Translating gives CATSNQRSGGNDQQFC.

V and J are TRBV9 and TRBJ1-1, with TRBD1 as a possible D gene (6 bases). Deletions cut 4 bases from V and 7 bases from J, with 20 bases between. Per the germline V gene, CDR1 is SGDLS and CDR2 is YYNGEE. This CDR3 contains 15 residues. The CDR3 spells CASSLARTVHYEAFF. Here the CDR3 DNA reads TGTGCCAGCAGCTTAGCTCGGACAGTTCACTATGAAGCTTTCTTT.

The V and J genes are TRBV7-8 and TRBJ1-6; D is uncertain. Germline V lookup: CDR1 SGHVS, CDR2 FQNEAQ. The V end lost 1 base, the J end lost 12 bases, and 19 bases lay between the germline ends. CDR3 length equals 16 residues. CDR3 coding DNA: TGTGCCAGCAGCTTAGGGGAGGGCGGCGATAATCAACCCCTCCACTTT. It codes for CASSLGEGGDNQPLHF. Full variable domain (rest looked up from reference TRBV7-8 and TRBJ1-6): GAGVSQSPRYKVAKRGQDVALRCDPISGHVSLFWYQQALGQGPEFLTYFQNEAQLDKSGLPSDRFFAERPEGSVSTLKIQRTQQEDSAVYLCASSLGEGGDNQPLHFGNGTRLTVT.

Turning to this clonotype: In this CDR3 the conserved last residue, phenylalanine or tryptophan, is missing, so a read error is likely. The DNA is omitted, as the CDR3 cannot be located on it reliably, and the CDR3 follows TCRdb's listing. This chain uses TRBV2 with TRBJ2-3. The germline V gene encodes CDR1 SNHLY and CDR2 FYNNEI. Termini included, the CDR3 measures 12 amino acids. CDR3 amino acids: CASSVGSTETYY.

The chain couples TRBV7-2 to TRBJ1-1, with D hard to call. The CDR3 sequence is 15 residues long. Germline assignment: CDR1 SGHTA and CDR2 FQGNSA. The germline V and J ends were trimmed by 1 base and 14 bases, with 23 bases remaining between them. CDR3 DNA: TGTGCCAGCAGCTTAGATCTAGCCGCCAACTATGGATACTTCTTT. This encodes CASSLDLAANYGYFF. The entire variable domain, with the rest obtained from reference TRBV7-2 and TRBJ1-1, is as follows: GAGVSQSPSNKVTEKGKDVELRCDPISGHTALYWYRQSLGQGLEFLIYFQGNSAPDKSGLPSDRFSAERTGGSVSTLTIQRTQQEDSAVYLCASSLDLAANYGYFFGQGTRLTVV.

At least ten counts were recorded for this clonotype. Lacking the conserved final phenylalanine or tryptophan, this CDR3 likely reflects a read error. It is unclear where the CDR3 begins or ends on the DNA, so no DNA is shown, and the CDR3 is as TCRdb lists it. The genes are TRBV7-9 and TRBJ2-3; the D segment call TRBD2 is taken from the table without a DNA check. The length of the CDR3 is 13 amino acids, counting both ends. Germline CDR1 SEHNR, CDR2 FQNEAQ (reference sequence). The chain's CDR3 is CASSPGPTHYGYT.

This clonotype showed up just once. The CDR3 DNA reads as TGTGCCAGCAGCTTTACCGACCCCCAGCTGTTTTTT. Translated: CASSFTDPQLFF. The J gene is TRBJ2-2, the V gene TRBV11-1; no reliable D call. CDR3 size: 12 residues. Germline CDR1 SGHAT, CDR2 FQDESV (reference sequence). Between the trimmed V and J ends, which lost 3 bases and 12 bases, there was a span of 11 bases.

The sample holds one count of this clonotype. At one of its ends the junction is not consistent with the germline gene, which may arise from a read error. The chain couples TRBV7-2 to TRBJ1-1; D is uncertain. Germline loops: CDR1 SGHTA, CDR2 FQGNSA. The CDR3 is made up of 14 amino acids. The CDR3 DNA follows: TGTGCCAGCAGCCAGGAGGGCGGGGAGCAGGAGTACGTCTTT. Its translation: CASSQEGGEQEYVF.

V usage is TRBV11-3 and J usage is TRBJ1-1; D remains ambiguous. The V gene's germline CDR1 is SGHNT and CDR2 YENEEA. The CDR3 covers 17 residues. Trimming cost V 5 bases and J 2 bases, with 21 bases left between them. In DNA, the CDR3 is TGTGCCAGCAGCGGAGATGTCACAGAGGGAGGAAACACTGAAGCTTTCTTT. It codes for CASSGDVTEGGNTEAFF.

This sequence joins TRBV7-2 and TRBJ2-7; D is undetermined. Trimming took 3 bases from V and 4 from J, leaving 25 bases between them. Germline CDR1 SGHTA, CDR2 FQGNSA. There are 18 residues in the CDR3. CDR3 loop: CASSFSPDETSLWYEQYV. The CDR3 DNA reads TGTGCCAGCAGCTTTAGCCCGGATGAGACATCCCTCTGGTACGAGCAGTACGTC.

V usage is TRBV7-3 and J usage is TRBJ2-7; the D gene is possibly TRBD2 (5 bases). This CDR3 has 14 residues. Per the germline V gene, CDR1 is SGHTA and CDR2 is FQGTGA. Trimming removed 7 bases from V and 13 bases from J, with 26 bases in between. CDR3 amino acids: CASTRAANAVEHYV. As DNA, the CDR3 is TGTGCCAGCACAAGAGCGGCCAACGCCGTGGAACACTACGTC.

The chain combines TRBV10-2 with TRBJ2-1; tentatively, D is TRBD2 (7 bases). The CDR3 runs 11 residues. Trimming took off 8 bases at V and 7 bases at J, with 9 bases between the two ends. The V gene's germline CDR1 is WSHSY and CDR2 SAAADI. The CDR3 reads CASRGANEQFF. The DNA for the CDR3 is TGCGCCAGCCGGGGGGCGAATGAGCAGTTCTTC.

The chain has TRBV7-8 and TRBJ1-6, with no clear D. V lost 1 base and J lost 16, with 23 bases in between. This CDR3 region has 16 residues. The germline V gene has CDR1 SGHVS and CDR2 FQNEAQ. DNA of the CDR3: TGTGCCAGCAGCTTAGGGGGAGGCCGCGATACGCAGTATCTCCACTTT. Protein: CASSLGGGRDTQYLHF.

The V and J genes are TRBV24-1 and TRBJ2-2; 10 nucleotides line up with TRBD1. Germline V CDR1 and CDR2: KGHDR, SFDVKD. Trimming removed 9 bases from V and 1 base from J; junction bases left unmatched: 1. The CDR3 covers 14 residues. CDR3: CATGTGVNTGELFF. The CDR3 bases are TGTGCCACCGGGACAGGGGTGAACACCGGGGAGCTGTTTTTT.

The J gene is TRBJ2-3, the V gene TRBV7-9; either TRBD1 or TRBD2 may supply D (5 bases each). Germline values: CDR1 SEHNR, CDR2 FQNEAQ (reference sequence). The CDR3 has 13 amino acids. Trimming removed 8 bases from V and 8 bases from J, with 17 bases in between. CDR3 sequence reads: CASGDGGSGTQYF. CDR3 DNA sequence: TGTGCCAGCGGGGATGGGGGAAGCGGTACGCAGTATTTT.

The gene calls are TRBV2 and TRBJ1-2, with D maybe TRBD1 (6 bases). Trimming shortened V by 0 bases and J by 8 bases, and 13 bases separated the two germline ends. Germline V lookup: CDR1 SNHLY, CDR2 FYNNEI. The CDR3 runs to 14 residues. CDR3 residues: CASSEAWGARGYTF. The CDR3 nucleotides are TGTGCCAGCAGTGAAGCGTGGGGGGCACGGGGCTACACCTTC.

This chain's CDR3 is CASRQGVAGAQYF. CDR3 DNA sequence: TGTGCCAGCAGGCAAGGCGTCGCAGGTGCCCAGTACTTC. V usage is TRBV2 and J usage is TRBJ1-2; D is ambiguous. The J call may be wrong; the DNA end is better matched by TRBJ2-5. The CDR3 covers 13 residues. Germline V gene data show CDR1 as SNHLY and CDR2 as FYNNEI.